The clone carrying this T cell receptor beta chain appeared many times. The data stem from a study of T cells in Graves' hyperthyroidism and ophthalmopathy. Amplified regions were TCR beta CDR3 sequences from RNA transcripts. The TCR CDR3 was amplified in a first-round RT-PCR using the HTBI primer set. TCRdb recomputed calls from the multiplex PCR reads with MiXCR, one row per CDR3 protein. This table holds about half a million distinct CDR3 sequences, about a fifth found once. No ophthalmopathy progression within 18 months constituted stable Graves' hyperthyroidism. Germline assignment: CDR1 ENHRY and CDR2 SYGVKD. V was shortened by 9 bases and J by 5 bases, with 17 bases between the two germline ends. The CDR3 length is 14 residues.

The genes are TRBV10-3 and TRBJ1-5, with D possibly being TRBD1 (6 bases). The source is a man between 18 and 29 years old with Graves' hyperthyroidism. The sample comprised blood. The CDR3 DNA is TGTGCCATGGGTGACAGGAGACCAGATCAGCCCCAGCATTTT. Its translation is CAMGDRRPDQPQHF.